The rows below give T cell receptor beta chains drawn from one sample of a study of cytomegalovirus exposure and HLA in healthy donors. Sequencing was performed with immunoSEQ multiplex PCR; in TCRdb, only in-frame clones are kept and a portion is missing. The sample includes 200,000 or so clones, roughly four fifths of them seen just once. The sequencing input was PBMCs. The receptors shown here come from a woman aged 35 to 49 in good health and CMV-seronegative. Both conserved end residues are part of each CDR3. D genes are given only for firm matches. A row's size may be missing; if present it is once, few, many or a size class.

CDR3 DNA: TGCGCCAGCCGGGGGACGGAGGCCTACGAGCAGTACTTC; CDR3 protein: CASRGTEAYEQYF; D gene: NA; J gene: TRBJ2-7; clone size: NA; CDR3 length: 13; V gene: TRBV6-5
CDR3 DNA: TGTGCCAGCAGCGAGGGGACAGGGCCCAACTCCTACGAGCAGTACTTC; CDR3 protein: CASSEGTGPNSYEQYF; D gene: TRBD1; J gene: TRBJ2-7; clone size: few; CDR3 length: 16; V gene: TRBV9
CDR3 DNA: TGTGCCAGCAGTGCCGGACAGGTTCCCAATCAGCCCCAGCATTTT; CDR3 protein: CASSAGQVPNQPQHF; D gene: TRBD1; J gene: TRBJ1-5; clone size: NA; CDR3 length: 15; V gene: TRBV27
CDR3 DNA: TGTGCCAGTAGTACCGGACAGGGGGCGAAGGGCTACACCTTC; CDR3 protein: CASSTGQGAKGYTF; D gene: TRBD1; J gene: TRBJ1-2; clone size: NA; CDR3 length: 14; V gene: TRBV19
CDR3 DNA: TGTGCCAGCAGCTTCTCGGGACAGGGCTACGAGCAGTACTTC; CDR3 protein: CASSFSGQGYEQYF; D gene: TRBD1; J gene: TRBJ2-7; clone size: NA; CDR3 length: 14; V gene: TRBV7-9
CDR3 DNA: TGTGCCAGCAGTCCAACGAGACAGCTGAGTGCTCAGCCCCAGCATTTT; CDR3 protein: CASSPTRQLSAQPQHF; D gene: NA; J gene: TRBJ1-5; clone size: NA; CDR3 length: 16; V gene: TRBV27
CDR3 DNA: TGTGCCATCAGTGGGACAGGGGCAGGAGAAGCTTTCTTT; CDR3 protein: CAISGTGAGEAFF; D gene: TRBD1; J gene: TRBJ1-1; clone size: few; CDR3 length: 13; V gene: TRBV10-3
CDR3 DNA: TGCGCCAGCAGCCCACTAGCGGGAGGCCCGGGTAGTGAGCAGTTCTTC; CDR3 protein: CASSPLAGGPGSEQFF; D gene: TRBD2; J gene: TRBJ2-1; clone size: NA; CDR3 length: 16; V gene: TRBV5-1
CDR3 DNA: TGTGCCAGCTCACCACAAGGGGGAGAGACCCAGTACTTC; CDR3 protein: CASSPQGGETQYF; D gene: NA; J gene: TRBJ2-5; clone size: NA; CDR3 length: 13; V gene: TRBV18
CDR3 DNA: TGCGCCAGCAGCCAGGGAGGACTTCTCGACTATGGCTACACCTTC; CDR3 protein: CASSQGGLLDYGYTF; D gene: NA; J gene: TRBJ1-2; clone size: NA; CDR3 length: 15; V gene: TRBV4-1
CDR3 DNA: TGTGCCTGGAGGGGACAGGGGGTCGGATCGGGAGAGGTCTTC; CDR3 protein: CAWRGQGVGSGEVF; D gene: TRBD1; J gene: TRBJ2-1; clone size: NA; CDR3 length: 14; V gene: TRBV30
CDR3 DNA: TGCGCCAGCAGCTTGAATGGAGAGTTCACTGAAGCTTTCTTT; CDR3 protein: CASSLNGEFTEAFF; D gene: NA; J gene: TRBJ1-1; clone size: NA; CDR3 length: 14; V gene: TRBV5-1
CDR3 DNA: TGTGCCAGCAGCCCTCTAGCGGGAGTGTATGAGACCCAGTACTTC; CDR3 protein: CASSPLAGVYETQYF; D gene: TRBD2; J gene: TRBJ2-5; clone size: NA; CDR3 length: 15; V gene: TRBV9
CDR3 DNA: TGTGCCAGCAGCTTCGGGACTTTCAGCTATGGCTACACCTTC; CDR3 protein: CASSFGTFSYGYTF; D gene: NA; J gene: TRBJ1-2; clone size: NA; CDR3 length: 14; V gene: TRBV7-9
CDR3 DNA: TGTGCCAGCCGTTTAAGCGACTACGAGCAGTACTTC; CDR3 protein: CASRLSDYEQYF; D gene: NA; J gene: TRBJ2-7; clone size: few; CDR3 length: 12; V gene: TRBV6-1
CDR3 DNA: TGTGCCAGCAGCTCCGCGCTGGCCGGGGGGAATCAGCCCCAGCATTTT; CDR3 protein: CASSSALAGGNQPQHF; D gene: NA; J gene: TRBJ1-5; clone size: NA; CDR3 length: 16; V gene: TRBV7-8
CDR3 DNA: TGCGCCAGCAGAGGGAGCCTATATGACACAGATACGCAGTATTTT; CDR3 protein: CASRGSLYDTDTQYF; D gene: NA; J gene: TRBJ2-3; clone size: NA; CDR3 length: 15; V gene: TRBV5-1
CDR3 DNA: TGTGCCAGCAGTGGTCCGGGACTCCACAACTCTGGAAACACCATATATTTT; CDR3 protein: CASSGPGLHNSGNTIYF; D gene: NA; J gene: TRBJ1-3; clone size: NA; CDR3 length: 17; V gene: TRBV6-1
CDR3 DNA: TGCGCCAGCAGCCAAGGGGGGGGCCGGTCAGATACGCAGTATTTT; CDR3 protein: CASSQGGGRSDTQYF; D gene: NA; J gene: TRBJ2-3; clone size: NA; CDR3 length: 15; V gene: TRBV4-1
CDR3 DNA: TGTGCCAGCAGCCCACTGGGAGTTGGGCAGCCCCAGCATTTT; CDR3 protein: CASSPLGVGQPQHF; D gene: NA; J gene: TRBJ1-5; clone size: NA; CDR3 length: 14; V gene: TRBV7-3